Reported below is one T cell receptor beta chain. The antigen is undetermined. V was trimmed by 0 bases and J by 4 bases, leaving 11 bases between them. CDR3 length: 15 residues. Germline V gene lookup returns CDR1 SGHTA and CDR2 FQGNSA. The sequenced template was cDNA made from the entire isolated RNA. Assay used: immunoSEQ multiplex PCR; TCRdb lists only in-frame clones, some missing. The sample lists around 180,000 clones, roughly 8% occurring once. This sample is part of a study of beta chain features in type 1 diabetes. General study findings and limits: Type 1 diabetes patients had moderately but significantly shorter TCRB CDR3s in all four CD4+ subsets.

Sequences were obtained from central memory CD4+ T cells from blood. The chain is built from TRBV7-2 and TRBJ2-3; perhaps TRBD1 as D (5 bases). The source is a man aged 18 to 30 with type 1 diabetes. CDR3 sequence (DNA): TGTGCCAGCAGCTTAGCGTTTCAGGGCGCAGATACGCAGTATTTT. It translates to CASSLAFQGADTQYF.